The present T cell receptor (beta chain) was sequenced within a study of cytomegalovirus exposure and HLA in healthy donors. Study-wide findings and caveats: The authors listed 180 or so TCR beta chains as cytomegalovirus-associated.

This clone showed up just a few times. Its target is unknown. The sample carries other DNA sequences with the same CDR3. Germline V lookup: CDR1 SGHAT, CDR2 FQNNGV. The CDR3 is 13 residues long. Trimming cost V 3 bases and J 1 base, with 6 bases left between them. The PCR employed 60 Vbeta primers together with 13 Jbeta primers. Here immunoSEQ multiplex PCR was the method, and the copy in TCRdb shows in-frame clones only, minus some. Of under 150,000 clones listed, 75% to 85% were seen once; the top ten hold 3.3%. Sequenced material: PBMCs. The clonotype was recovered from a male donor in good health and CMV-seronegative. The V call is TRBV11-2, the J call TRBJ2-5; no definite D call. DNA of the CDR3: TGTGCCAGCAGCTTTTCCGGCCAAGAGACCCAGTACTTC. Its translation: CASSFSGQETQYF. The variable domain in full, with the rest retrieved from reference TRBV11-2 and TRBJ2-5, is EAGVAQSPRYKIIEKRQSVAFWCNPISGHATLYWYQQILGQGPKLLIQFQNNGVVDDSQLPKDRFSAERLKGVDSTLKIQPAKLEDSAVYLCASSFSGQETQYFGPGTRLLVL.